These 27 T cell receptor beta chains share one sample of origin, sequenced in a study of regulatory T cells in long-lasting Graves disease. Investigators prepared the TCR beta libraries by applying iRepertoire HTBI primers and Arm-PCR of CDR3 regions. TCRdb passed the multiplex PCR reads through MiXCR, listing each CDR3 protein once. This table holds roughly 530,000 distinct CDR3 sequences, 15% to 20% found once. The time point is: newly diagnosed GD, antithyroid drugs for less than 3 months. Researchers made the TCR library from RNA that was extracted from PBMCs. This same sample was also taken into another study, of T cells in Graves' hyperthyroidism and ophthalmopathy.

This specimen was peripheral blood mononuclear cells (PBMCs), taken at new diagnosis, from a patient treated with antithyroid drugs. All receptors derive from a woman aged 35 to 60 with Graves disease.

This clonotype was detected many times. The rearrangement joins TRBV7-2 to TRBJ2-2; D gene uncertain. Germline-derived CDR1 and CDR2 are SGHTA and FQGNSA. V was shortened by 5 bases and J by 6 bases, with 10 bases between the two germline ends. The CDR3 extends over 13 amino acids. The CDR3 DNA follows: TGTGCCAGCAGCGCCTTTAGGGCCGGGGAGCTGTTTTTT. Protein sequence: CASSAFRAGELFF. Based on the CDR3 plus reference TRBV7-2 and TRBJ2-2, the full variable domain is GAGVSQSPSNKVTEKGKDVELRCDPISGHTALYWYRQSLGQGLEFLIYFQGNSAPDKSGLPSDRFSAERTGGSVSTLTIQRTQQEDSAVYLCASSAFRAGELFFGEGSRLTVL.

Here the CDR3 reads CASSSPSGGAETQYF. The CDR3 nucleotides are TGTGCCAGCAGCTCCCCCTCCGGCGGGGCCGAGACCCAGTACTTC. This chain links TRBV7-6 with TRBJ2-5; possible D gene TRBD2, 6 bases. The germline gives CDR1 SGHVS, CDR2 FNYEAQ. This CDR3 region has 15 residues. Trimming cost V 4 bases and J 5 bases, with 17 bases left between them.

This clonotype was observed a few times. CDR3 DNA sequence: TGTGCCAGCAGTGAAGCGATCAACAAGGCCCAGCATTTT. Translated: CASSEAINKAQHF. The V and J genes are TRBV6-1 and TRBJ1-5; unclear D gene. This CDR3 has 13 residues. The germline gives CDR1 MNHNS, CDR2 SASEGT. With 0 bases removed from V and 11 bases from J, the gap between germline ends came to 11 bases.

For this clonotype: The junction does not match germline at one end; this may be a read error. V is TRBV2 and J is TRBJ1-2, with TRBD1 matching 7 bases. Looked up from germline, CDR1 is SNHLY and CDR2 is FYNNEI. The CDR3 length is 17 residues. This chain's CDR3 is CASSQTQDRDRVYGYTF. Written as DNA, the CDR3 is TGCGCCAGCAGCCAAACCCAAGACCGGGACAGAGTCTATGGCTACACCTTC.

This clonotype has at least ten counts. V gene TRBV7-9 combines with J gene TRBJ1-1, with D possibly TRBD1 on 5 matching bases. The length of the CDR3 is 15 residues. CDR1 and CDR2 from the germline V gene are SEHNR and FQNEAQ (reference sequence). The ends were cut back, 8 bases at V and 0 bases at J, with 16 bases in the middle. CDR3 sequence: CASSRDRLMNTEAFF. The CDR3 nucleotides read TGTGCCAGCTCTAGAGACAGATTGATGAACACTGAAGCTTTCTTT.

This clonotype was seen at least ten times. The V and J genes are TRBV11-2 and TRBJ1-1, with 7 bases aligning to TRBD1. Germline lookup yields CDR1 SGHAT and CDR2 FQNNGV. V lost 1 base and J lost 7; bases outside the gene matches: 6. CDR3 length equals 14 residues. CDR3 nucleotide sequence: TGTGCCAGCAGCTTAGGGGGGACAGTATATGAAGCTTTCTTT. Protein sequence: CASSLGGTVYEAFF. Based on the CDR3 plus reference TRBV11-2 and TRBJ1-1, the full variable domain is EAGVAQSPRYKIIEKRQSVAFWCNPISGHATLYWYQQILGQGPKLLIQFQNNGVVDDSQLPKDRFSAERLKGVDSTLKIQPAKLEDSAVYLCASSLGGTVYEAFFGQGTRLTVV.

There are many counts of this clonotype. The chain combines TRBV2 with TRBJ2-7; D ambiguous. The CDR3 contains 12 residues. V gave up 7 bases and J gave up 2 bases, with 9 bases separating them. Germline values: CDR1 SNHLY, CDR2 FYNNEI. CDR3: CASIGSPYEQYF. In DNA, the CDR3 is TGTGCCAGCATAGGGTCACCCTACGAGCAGTACTTC. Combining the CDR3 with reference TRBV2 and TRBJ2-7 gives the whole variable domain EPEVTQTPSHQVTQMGQEVILRCVPISNHLYFYWYRQILGQKVEFLVSFYNNEISEKSEIFDDQFSVERPDGSNFTLKIRSTKLEDSAMYFCASIGSPYEQYFGPGTRLTVT.

A note on this clonotype: A read error may explain this, as a much larger clone is one base away. V and J are TRBV12-3 or TRBV12-4 and TRBJ2-1, with 7 bases identical to TRBD2. The V segment lost 6 bases and the J segment 12 bases; nucleotides outside the gene matches: 17. This CDR3 is built from 15 residues. The DNA for the CDR3 is TGTGCCAGCAGCCAAGATTACGCTAGCGGAGGGCGGCAGTTCTTC. Its protein product is CASSQDYASGGRQFF.

A word on this clonotype: A junction end diverges from the germline sequence, so it may reflect a read error. CDR3: CAASRGQVDEQFF. The CDR3 bases are TGTGCCGCCAGCAGAGGACAGGTCGATGAGCAGTTCTTC. The rearrangement uses TRBV15 and TRBJ2-1; 7 bases fit TRBD1. CDR1 LNHNV and CDR2 YYDKDF come from the germline V gene (reference sequence). The CDR3 is made up of 13 amino acids. Together with reference TRBV15 and TRBJ2-1, the CDR3 gives the full variable domain: DAMVIQNPRYQVTQFGKPVTLSCSQTLNHNVMYWYQQKSSQAPKLLFHYYDKDFNNEADTPDNFQSRRPNTSFCFLDIRSPGLGDTAMYLCAASRGQVDEQFFGPGTRLTVL.

To note about this clonotype: The junction does not match germline at one end; this may be a read error. The chain uses TRBV5-1 and TRBJ2-1; 9 bases match TRBD2. CDR3 size: 18 residues. Germline loops: CDR1 SGHRS, CDR2 YFSETQ. In DNA, the CDR3 is TGCGCCAGCAGCCAAGCCGGGACTAGCCGCAGCTCCTACAATGAGCGGTTCTTC. Its protein is CASSQAGTSRSSYNERFF.

As concerns this clonotype: This may come from a read error, since a much larger clone is one base off. The CDR3 region has the DNA TGTGCCTCCTCCGGGACGGGGCGGCACGAGCAGTTCTTC. It translates to CASSGTGRHEQFF. The chain joins TRBV2 to TRBJ2-1; the D call may be TRBD1 or TRBD2 (5 bases each). Deletions cut 11 bases from V and 10 bases from J, with 21 bases between. The germline gives CDR1 SNHLY, CDR2 FYNNEI. The CDR3 totals 13 residues.

The V and J genes are TRBV5-4 and TRBJ1-2; D unclear. Germline CDR1 is SGHNT and CDR2 is YYREEE (reference sequence). The CDR3 length is 13 residues. Trimming took off 5 bases at V and 2 bases at J, with 10 bases between the two ends. The CDR3 DNA reads TGTGCCAGCAGGATATCTGGAAACTATGGCTACACCTTC. It specifies CASRISGNYGYTF.

Only a few counts were recorded for this clonotype. The chain carries TRBV7-3 and TRBJ1-2; 7 bases map to TRBD1. The CDR3 extends over 16 amino acids. Germline V gene sequence: CDR1 SGHTA, CDR2 FQGTGA. After removal of 3 bases from V and 4 bases from J, the junction contained 11 bases not matched to a gene. CDR3 residues: CASSFGTAVASYGYTF. The CDR3 bases are TGTGCCAGCAGCTTCGGGACAGCAGTAGCCTCCTATGGCTACACCTTC.

In this sample, this clonotype turned up many times. This chain links TRBV2 with TRBJ2-7, with TRBD2 as a possible D gene (7 bases). The V gene's germline CDR1 is SNHLY and CDR2 FYNNEI. Trimming stripped 6 bases from V and 1 base from J, with 16 bases between. The CDR3 length is 15 residues. The CDR3 is CASREGRGPSYEQYF. For the CDR3, the DNA is TGTGCCAGCAGGGAGGGGCGGGGGCCATCCTACGAGCAGTACTTC.

The gene calls are TRBV27 and TRBJ1-2; 9 bases map to TRBD1. J lost 8 bases, V lost 3 bases, and 4 bases had no gene match. CDR1 and CDR2 (germline): MNHEY, SMNVEV (reference sequence). The CDR3 runs to 13 residues. The CDR3 region is CASSLGTGFGYTF. The DNA for the CDR3 is TGTGCCAGCAGTTTGGGGACAGGGTTCGGCTACACCTTC.

The chain employs TRBV5-1 and TRBJ2-7; perhaps TRBD2 as D (5 bases). This CDR3 region has 17 residues. V gave up 2 bases and J gave up 5 bases, with 23 bases separating them. CDR1 and CDR2 from the germline V gene are SGHRS and YFSETQ. The CDR3 DNA reads as TGCGCCAGCAGCTTTCCCGACGTACCCGGAGGTAGGAACGAGCAGTACTTC. It yields the protein CASSFPDVPGGRNEQYF.

This clonotype was counted ten times or more. The chain uses TRBV11-2 and TRBJ2-7; maybe TRBD1 (5 bases). The CDR3 is 15 amino acids. Per the germline V gene, CDR1 is SGHAT and CDR2 is FQNNGV. Trimming pared 1 base from V and 2 bases from J, leaving 12 bases between. CDR3: CASSLGGLGPYEQYF. For the CDR3, the DNA is TGTGCCAGCAGCTTAGGGGGCTTGGGGCCCTACGAGCAGTACTTC.

This clonotype was detected only a few times. The chain links TRBV10-3 to TRBJ2-3, with 9 bases fitting TRBD2. CDR1 is ENHRY, CDR2 SYGVKD, per germline. This CDR3 contains 16 residues. Trimming took 2 bases from V and 2 from J; bases not matched to a gene: 5. The CDR3 here is CAISERTSADTDTQYF. Written as DNA, the CDR3 is TGTGCCATCAGTGAGCGGACTAGCGCTGACACAGATACGCAGTATTTT.

Concerning this clonotype: Given a much more abundant clone one base away, this may be a read error. The V gene is TRBV3-1, the J gene TRBJ2-7; D ambiguous. The germline V gene encodes CDR1 LGHDT and CDR2 YNNKEL (reference sequence). Trimming removed 0 bases at V and 5 bases at J, with 2 bases between. CDR3 length: 11 residues. CDR3 amino acids: CASSQEDEQYF. As DNA, the CDR3 is TGTGCCAGCAGCCAAGAAGACGAGCAGTACTTC.

The V and J genes are TRBV4-1 and TRBJ2-7; TRBD2 agrees at 11 bases. V dropped 3 bases and J dropped 4; count of bases not matched to a gene: 5. Per germline, CDR1 MGHRA and CDR2 YSYEKL. There are 15 residues in the CDR3. CDR3 loop: CASSQETSGAYEQYF. CDR3 DNA sequence: TGCGCCAGCAGCCAGGAGACTAGCGGGGCTTACGAGCAGTACTTC.

In this sample, this clonotype turned up many times. V and J are TRBV3-1 and TRBJ1-2; 8 nucleotides line up with TRBD1. The CDR3 totals 13 residues. Germline-derived CDR1 and CDR2 are LGHDT and YNNKEL (reference sequence). J was trimmed by 7 bases and V by 6 bases; bases with no gene match: 7. CDR3 nucleotides: TGTGCCAGCAGTCCTGGACAGGGCGGTGGCTACACCTTC. This sequence encodes CASSPGQGGGYTF.

This clonotype turned up a few times. This rearrangement joins TRBV6-1 to TRBJ2-3; 8 nucleotides line up with TRBD2. This CDR3 is 13 amino acids long. The trim removed 10 bases at V and 5 bases at J, leaving 8 bases unmatched. CDR1 MNHNS and CDR2 SASEGT come from the germline V gene. The CDR3 coding sequence is TGTGCCACCTCTTACCGGGGGGGAGATACGCAGTATTTT. Translated: CATSYRGGDTQYF.

The sample holds many counts of this clonotype. J is TRBJ2-1 and V is TRBV11-2; tentatively, D is TRBD2 (7 bases). The CDR3 runs to 15 residues. V was cut by 1 base and J by 3 bases, with 10 bases left in between. Germline V gene lookup returns CDR1 SGHAT and CDR2 FQNNGV. CDR3 amino acids: CASSLAGGIYNEQFF. The CDR3 bases are TGTGCCAGCAGCTTAGCGGGGGGCATCTACAATGAGCAGTTCTTC.

Concerning this clonotype itself: A single base separates this from a much larger clone, so it may be a read error. This sequence joins TRBV20-1 and TRBJ2-5, with 10 bases identical to TRBD2. The V segment lost 2 bases and the J segment 5 bases; nucleotides outside the gene matches: 17. The CDR3 loop spans 18 amino acids. Germline-derived CDR1 and CDR2 are DFQATT and SNEGSKA (reference sequence). The CDR3 sequence is CSARIPPGKRGGQETQYF. Written as DNA, the CDR3 is TGCAGTGCTAGAATCCCGCCCGGGAAGCGGGGGGGCCAGGAGACCCAGTACTTC.

This clonotype was seen ten or more times. As DNA, the CDR3 is TGTGCCAGCAGTTTCTGGGGGGGCACTGAAGCTTTCTTT. Encoded protein: CASSFWGGTEAFF. This sequence joins TRBV12-3 or TRBV12-4 and TRBJ1-1, with D possibly TRBD1 on 5 matching bases. This CDR3 has 13 amino acids. V was trimmed by 3 bases and J by 4 bases, leaving 9 bases between them.

This clonotype has at least ten counts. The chain joins TRBV7-9 to TRBJ2-7; 7 positions agree with TRBD2. CDR1 SEHNR and CDR2 FQNEAQ come from the germline V gene (reference sequence). V lost 1 base and J lost 7; bases outside the gene matches: 7. The CDR3 has 14 amino acids. The CDR3 nucleotides read TGTGCCAGCAGCTTAGGAGCGGGGAAGGGGGAGCAGTACTTC. Encoded protein: CASSLGAGKGEQYF.

V is TRBV24-1 and J is TRBJ2-1; the D is unclear. There are 14 residues in the CDR3. Germline V CDR1 and CDR2: KGHDR, SFDVKD. V was trimmed by 7 bases and J by 0 bases, leaving 9 bases between them. DNA of the CDR3: TGTGCCACCAGCGGGTCAGGCTCCTACAATGAGCAGTTCTTC. It yields the protein CATSGSGSYNEQFF.